This T cell receptor (beta chain) originates from a study of siplizumab effects on memory and regulatory T cells. Trimming stripped 4 bases from V and 8 bases from J, with 14 bases between. The CDR3 totals 14 residues. Germline CDR1 SGHDN, CDR2 FVKESK. Here immunoSEQ multiplex PCR was the method, and the copy in TCRdb shows in-frame clones only, minus some. The top ten hold approximately 1.1% of the sample, which has some 56,000 clones, around 97% seen once. The specimen was naive CD8+ T cells sorted from blood. The receptor comes from a human donor in good health. The chain combines TRBV14 with TRBJ1-4; no reliable D call. The CDR3 protein is CASSLPGSHEKLFF. The DNA for the CDR3 is TGTGCCAGCAGCCTACCGGGATCTCACGAAAAACTGTTTTTT. The variable domain in full, completed from reference TRBV14 and TRBJ1-4, reads EAGVTQFPSHSVIEKGQTVTLRCDPISGHDNLYWYRRVMGKEIKFLLHFVKESKQDESGMPNNRFLAERTGGTYSTLKVQPAELEDSGVYFCASSLPGSHEKLFFGSGTQLSVL.